The next 30 T cell receptor beta chains were all read from a single sample in a study of T cell responses to AZD1222 COVID-19 vaccine. Repertoires were generated with immunoSEQ multiplex PCR, while TCRdb's copy carries only in-frame clones and drops some. The data show over 60,000 clones, around 90% seen once. The sample consisted of peripheral blood, taken on day 0 of AZD1222 vaccination. Source of these receptors: an adult in good health.

The V gene is TRBV5-1, the J gene TRBJ2-5; the D gene could be TRBD1 or TRBD2 (5 bases each). The CDR3 spans 15 residues. Germline CDR1 and CDR2: SGHRS and YFSETQ. V gave up 0 bases and J gave up 5 bases, with 14 bases separating them. CDR3 region: CASSLAQGAIETQYF. The DNA of the CDR3 is TGCGCCAGCAGCTTGGCCCAGGGAGCAATCGAGACCCAGTACTTC.

The V gene is TRBV3-1 (or the pseudogene TRBV3-2), the J gene TRBJ2-7, with no clear D. The CDR3 length is 13 residues. The germline V gene has CDR1 LGHDT and CDR2 YNNKEL (reference sequence). Between the trimmed V and J ends, which lost 3 bases and 3 bases, there was a span of 9 bases. The CDR3: CASSHSNGYEQYF. The CDR3 nucleotides are TGTGCCAGCAGCCATAGTAACGGCTACGAGCAGTACTTC.

The chain recombines TRBV6-1 with TRBJ2-1; D is possibly TRBD1 (5 bases). CDR1 and CDR2 from the germline V gene are MNHNS and SASEGT. The CDR3 covers 13 residues. V lost 3 bases to trimming and J lost 4 bases, with 7 bases between them. CDR3 coding DNA: TGTGCCAGCAGTGACACAGGTTACAATGAGCAGTTCTTC. Translating it yields CASSDTGYNEQFF.

This chain links TRBV30 with TRBJ2-7; 8 bases are shared with TRBD1. The CDR3 runs to 14 residues. Germline CDR1 reads GTSNPN; CDR2 reads SVGIG (reference sequence). V gave up 2 bases and J gave up 3 bases; unmatched junction bases: 6. The DNA for the CDR3 is TGTGCCTGGAGTTCGGGGACAGGCCACTACGAGCAGTACTTC. Its protein is CAWSSGTGHYEQYF. Full variable domain (outside the CDR3, taken from reference TRBV30 and TRBJ2-7): SQTIHQWPATLVQPVGSPLSLECTVEGTSNPNLYWYRQAAGRGLQLLFYSVGIGQISSEVPQNLSASRPQDRQFILSSKKLLLSDSGFYLCAWSSGTGHYEQYFGPGTRLTVT.

V gene TRBV3-1 (or the pseudogene TRBV3-2) combines with J gene TRBJ2-2, with D unresolved. Trimming left V 0 bases short and J 5 bases short, with 7 bases between. Germline CDR1 and CDR2: LGHDT and YNNKEL (reference sequence). There are 14 residues in the CDR3. Here the CDR3 DNA reads TGTGCCAGCAGCCAAGAAGGGCCAACCGGGGAGCTGTTTTTT. Its translation is CASSQEGPTGELFF.

V is TRBV7-9 and J is TRBJ2-7; no definite D call. Germline CDR1 reads SEHNR; CDR2 reads FQNEAQ (reference sequence). CDR3 length: 11 amino acids. V was shortened by 2 bases and J by 6 bases, with 5 bases between the two germline ends. This CDR3 is CASSLKGEQYF. The CDR3 DNA reads TGTGCCAGCAGCTTAAAGGGCGAGCAGTACTTC.

A few counts support this clone. This rearrangement joins TRBV5-5 to TRBJ2-1, with D tentatively TRBD2 (7 bases). CDR1 and CDR2 (germline): SGHKS, YYEKEE (reference sequence). Trimming cost V 0 bases and J 7 bases, with 11 bases left between them. This CDR3 contains 14 residues. The CDR3 loop is CASSLARGGNEQFF. CDR3 coding DNA: TGTGCCAGCAGCTTGGCAAGGGGGGGAAATGAGCAGTTCTTC.

The J gene is TRBJ1-5, the V gene TRBV7-2; no clear D. Deletions cut 5 bases from V and 10 bases from J, with 15 bases between. CDR3 length: 13 amino acids. Per the germline V gene, CDR1 is SGHTA and CDR2 is FQGNSA. The CDR3: CASSLHGQGPQHF. CDR3 bases: TGTGCCAGCAGCCTCCACGGCCAAGGACCCCAGCATTTT.

This chain links TRBV4-1 with TRBJ2-7; tentatively, D is TRBD1 (6 bases). Germline V gene data show CDR1 as MGHRA and CDR2 as YSYEKL. The germline V and J ends were trimmed by 1 base and 7 bases, with 17 bases remaining between them. The CDR3 has 15 amino acids. The CDR3: CASSQVGQGFHEQYF. CDR3 DNA sequence: TGCGCCAGCAGCCAAGTTGGGCAGGGGTTTCATGAGCAGTACTTC.

The chain recombines TRBV7-6 with TRBJ1-4; 8 bases match TRBD1. Trimming at V came to 5 bases and at J to 8 bases, leaving 22 bases not matched to a gene. The CDR3 has 19 residues. The germline V gene has CDR1 SGHVS and CDR2 FNYEAQ. CDR3 amino acids: CASSPYLHRGQGLIEKLFF. The CDR3 nucleotides read TGTGCCAGCAGCCCATACCTTCACCGTGGACAGGGCTTAATCGAAAAACTGTTTTTT.

The chain combines TRBV6-6 with TRBJ1-3; a possible D gene is TRBD1 (5 bases). The CDR3 sequence is 15 residues long. V was trimmed by 5 bases and J by 0 bases, leaving 11 bases between them. Germline loops: CDR1 MNHNY, CDR2 SVGAGI (reference sequence). CDR3 nucleotide sequence: TGTGCCAGCAGTAATAGGGGTTACTCTGGAAACACCATATATTTT. The encoded protein is CASSNRGYSGNTIYF.

The chain uses TRBV7-8 and TRBJ1-1; no reliable D call. The CDR3 length is 13 residues. The germline V gene has CDR1 SGHVS and CDR2 FQNEAQ. The germline V and J ends were trimmed by 2 bases and 1 base, with 5 bases remaining between them. DNA for the CDR3: TGTGCCAGCAGCTTAAGCGCGAACACTGAAGCTTTCTTT. Protein sequence: CASSLSANTEAFF.

This clone was seen once. The genes are TRBV6-5 and TRBJ1-5; TRBD1 might be the D (6 bases). CDR1 is MNHEY, CDR2 SVGAGI, per germline. Trimming cost V 7 bases and J 0 bases, with 10 bases left between them. This CDR3 is built from 14 residues. The CDR3 DNA reads TGTGCCAGCAAAGGGGGGTTTAGCAATCAGCCCCAGCATTTT. Protein: CASKGGFSNQPQHF.

DNA for the CDR3: TGTGCCAGCAGTGCGGTTTCCCCTCTGGCCCCTGAAAAACTGTTTTTT. Protein sequence: CASSAVSPLAPEKLFF. The chain employs TRBV2 and TRBJ1-4, with unresolved D. Germline V CDR1 and CDR2: SNHLY, FYNNEI. The CDR3 length is 16 residues. V lost 4 bases to trimming and J lost 7 bases, with 19 bases between them.

The chain is built from TRBV19 and TRBJ1-5; D unresolved. V lost 4 bases to trimming and J lost 0 bases, with 10 bases between them. The CDR3 spans 15 residues. From germline, CDR1 is LNHDA and CDR2 SQIVND (reference sequence). CDR3 nucleotides: TGTGCCAGTAGTAATTGGCTTCTTAGCAATCAGCCCCAGCATTTT. Encoded protein: CASSNWLLSNQPQHF. Full variable domain (outside the CDR3, taken from reference TRBV19 and TRBJ1-5): DGGITQSPKYLFRKEGQNVTLSCEQNLNHDAMYWYRQDPGQGLRLIYYSQIVNDFQKGDIAEGYSVSREKKESFPLTVTSAQKNPTAFYLCASSNWLLSNQPQHFGDGTRLSIL.

The chain has TRBV5-4 and TRBJ2-3; 8 bases are shared with TRBD2. Germline-derived CDR1 and CDR2 are SGHNT and YYREEE (reference sequence). Trimming cost V 2 bases and J 3 bases; bases outside gene matches: 2. This CDR3 has 14 amino acids. CDR3 residues: CASSFRGGTDTQYF. CDR3 in DNA: TGTGCCAGCAGCTTTCGGGGGGGAACAGATACGCAGTATTTT.

This sequence joins TRBV6-5 and TRBJ2-1, with TRBD2 as a possible D gene (5 bases). Germline lookup yields CDR1 MNHEY and CDR2 SVGAGI. Trimming removed 2 bases at V and 5 bases at J, with 7 bases between. This CDR3 comprises 13 residues. CDR3 DNA: TGTGCCAGCAGTTACCGGGGAGACAATGAGCAGTTCTTC. This translates into CASSYRGDNEQFF.

The chain carries TRBV11-2 and TRBJ1-1; D possibly corresponds to TRBD1 (6 bases). CDR1 is SGHAT and CDR2 is FQNNGV in the germline V gene. This CDR3 is 14 amino acids long. The V end was cut by 6 bases, the J end by 1 base, with 12 bases between. CDR3 coding DNA: TGTGCCAGCAGACCGACAGGATCGAACACTGAAGCTTTCTTT. Its protein product is CASRPTGSNTEAFF.

The chain joins TRBV4-3 to TRBJ2-2; TRBD1 agrees at 8 bases. The CDR3 covers 13 residues. Germline V lookup: CDR1 LGHNA, CDR2 YSLEER. V was pared by 4 bases and J by 6 bases, with 1 base of the junction left unmatched. CDR3 bases: TGCGCCAGCAGCCGGGACAGGTCCGGGGAGCTGTTTTTT. It yields the protein CASSRDRSGELFF.

The CDR3 nucleotides are TGCGCCAGCAGCCAGGAACAGGGACGGCGGGGCTACACCTTC. Translating it yields CASSQEQGRRGYTF. The V call is TRBV4-3, the J call TRBJ1-2; maybe TRBD1 (6 bases). The CDR3 has 14 residues. Germline loops: CDR1 LGHNA, CDR2 YSLEER. Deletions cut 3 bases from V and 8 bases from J, with 16 bases between.

The V and J genes are TRBV5-5 and TRBJ1-6; D unclear. Germline values: CDR1 SGHKS, CDR2 YYEKEE (reference sequence). The CDR3 length is 12 residues. V lost 4 bases, J lost 11 bases, and 10 bases lay in between. The CDR3 loop reads CASSPPGAPLHF. In DNA, the CDR3 is TGTGCCAGCAGCCCGCCCGGAGCACCCCTCCACTTT.

The gene calls are TRBV7-2 and TRBJ2-7, with 8 bases matching TRBD1. Germline CDR1 is SGHTA and CDR2 is FQGNSA. Germline trimming cut 5 bases from V and 1 base from J; bases unmatched to any gene: 7. The CDR3 consists of 15 residues. CDR3 residues: CASSTQGADSYEQYF. CDR3 DNA: TGTGCCAGCAGCACCCAGGGGGCGGATTCCTACGAGCAGTACTTC.

The chain uses TRBV24-1 and TRBJ2-1; the match to TRBD2 covers 7 bases. After removal of 3 bases from V and 3 bases from J, the junction contained 4 bases not matched to a gene. From germline, CDR1 is KGHDR and CDR2 SFDVKD. The CDR3 sequence is 15 residues long. The CDR3 here is CATSDSSGLYNEQFF. The CDR3 region has the DNA TGTGCCACCAGTGATAGTAGCGGGCTCTACAATGAGCAGTTCTTC.

In its sample, this clone was seen a few times. This chain joins TRBV12-3 or TRBV12-4 and TRBJ2-7; perhaps TRBD1 as D (5 bases). This CDR3 is built from 13 residues. The germline V and J ends were trimmed by 3 bases and 4 bases, with 10 bases remaining between them. CDR3 DNA sequence: TGTGCCAGCAGTTTCAGGGTAGGATACGAGCAGTACTTC. Translated, it gives CASSFRVGYEQYF.

The V and J genes are TRBV19 and TRBJ1-1; 10 bases match TRBD1. With V trimmed by 3 bases and J by 4 bases, 5 bases remained unmatched. The CDR3 sequence is 15 residues long. Germline-derived CDR1 and CDR2 are LNHDA and SQIVND (reference sequence). The CDR3 reads CASSMRDRGGTEAFF. In DNA, the CDR3 is TGTGCCAGTAGTATGCGGGACAGGGGAGGCACTGAAGCTTTCTTT.

The rearrangement links TRBV7-8 to TRBJ1-2; 8 nucleotides align to TRBD1. CDR3 size: 15 residues. V lost 5 bases, J lost 2 bases, and 7 bases stayed unmatched. Germline CDR1 is SGHVS and CDR2 is FQNEAQ. The CDR3 DNA reads as TGTGCCAGCAGCAGATCGACAGGGGCGAACTATGGCTACACCTTC. This translates into CASSRSTGANYGYTF.

In DNA form, the CDR3 reads TGTGCAAGTCGCTTGGGCAGGGGGCGAAGCACTGAAGCTTTCTTT. This sequence encodes CASRLGRGRSTEAFF. The genes are TRBV12-2 and TRBJ1-1; TRBD1 reflects the table's D call only, with no check against the DNA. TRBV12-2 is classified as a pseudogene. CDR3 length: 15 amino acids.

CDR3 sequence: CASSLSGGNQPQHF. DNA of the CDR3: TGCGCCAGCAGCTTGTCCGGGGGAAATCAGCCCCAGCATTTT. This chain connects TRBV5-1 to TRBJ1-5, with D tentatively TRBD1 (5 bases). V lost 1 base and J lost 4, with 9 bases in between. The CDR3 covers 14 residues. In germline, CDR1 is SGHRS, CDR2 YFSETQ.

CDR3 DNA sequence: TGCGCCAGCAGCTTGGCCCGGACAGAAGCGGAAGCTTTCTTT. This encodes CASSLARTEAEAFF. The chain employs TRBV5-1 and TRBJ1-1; D might be TRBD1 (6 bases). The CDR3 runs to 14 residues. V lost 0 bases, J lost 8 bases, and 14 bases lay in between. CDR1 SGHRS and CDR2 YFSETQ come from the germline V gene. Together with reference TRBV5-1 and TRBJ1-1, the CDR3 gives the full variable domain: KAGVTQTPRYLIKTRGQQVTLSCSPISGHRSVSWYQQTPGQGLQFLFEYFSETQRNKGNFPGRFSGRQFSNSRSEMNVSTLELGDSALYLCASSLARTEAEAFFGQGTRLTVV.

This rearrangement joins TRBV7-2 to TRBJ1-2; TRBD1 matches at 11 bases. The CDR3 totals 15 residues. Germline V gene sequence: CDR1 SGHTA, CDR2 FQGNSA. The junction had 7 bases not matched to a gene; V was cut back by 5 bases and J by 5 bases. The CDR3 sequence: CASSKPGQGVYGYTF. CDR3 nucleotides: TGTGCCAGCAGCAAACCGGGACAGGGGGTTTATGGCTACACCTTC.